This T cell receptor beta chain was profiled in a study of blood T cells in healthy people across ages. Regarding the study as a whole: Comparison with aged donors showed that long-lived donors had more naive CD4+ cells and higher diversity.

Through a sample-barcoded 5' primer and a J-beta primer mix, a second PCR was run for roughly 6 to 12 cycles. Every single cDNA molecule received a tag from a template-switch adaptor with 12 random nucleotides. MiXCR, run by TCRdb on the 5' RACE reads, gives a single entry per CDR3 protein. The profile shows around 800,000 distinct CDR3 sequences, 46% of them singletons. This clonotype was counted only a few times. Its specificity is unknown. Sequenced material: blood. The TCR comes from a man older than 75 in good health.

CDR3 DNA sequence: TGTGCCAGCAGGTTGGCTAGCGGGAGTATATCCTACAATGAGCAGTTCTTC. Its protein is CASRLASGSISYNEQFF. This chain connects TRBV7-2 to TRBJ2-1, with 10 positions matching TRBD2. The CDR3 covers 17 residues. Germline CDR1 and CDR2: SGHTA and FQGNSA. Trimming took 6 bases from V and 1 from J; bases not matched to a gene: 9. Full variable domain (outside the CDR3, taken from reference TRBV7-2 and TRBJ2-1): GAGVSQSPSNKVTEKGKDVELRCDPISGHTALYWYRQSLGQGLEFLIYFQGNSAPDKSGLPSDRFSAERTGGSVSTLTIQRTQQEDSAVYLCASRLASGSISYNEQFFGPGTRLTVL.